The clone carrying this T cell receptor (beta chain) was counted a few times. Its antigen is unknown. The study reverse transcribed the entire isolated RNA, so it sequenced expressed TCRB transcripts. Assay: immunoSEQ multiplex PCR; the TCRdb copy retains only in-frame clones and omits some. The sample lists about 210,000 clones, around 9.9% occurring once. This record belongs to a study of beta chain features in type 1 diabetes. Whole-study results and caveats: There was a moderate but significant shortening of TCRB CDR3s in all four CD4+ subsets of Type 1 diabetes patients. Whether HLA type influences TCRB rearrangement remained unresolved here.

CDR3 length: 15 amino acids. The V and J ends lost 4 bases and 3 bases, in that order; junction bases with no gene match: 4. Germline assignment: CDR1 SGHNT and CDR2 YYREEE (reference sequence). This TCR came from a man between 18 and 29 years old in good health. Sequencing used central memory CD4+ T cells from blood. The chain links TRBV5-4 to TRBJ2-7; TRBD2 matches 13 bases. CDR3 in DNA: TGTGCCAGCAGCCAGGGACTAGCGGGGAACTACGAGCAGTACTTC. Translated, it gives CASSQGLAGNYEQYF.